This T cell receptor (beta chain) stems from a study of blood T cell repertoires in COVID-19. About the study: Acute-phase and convalescent COVID-19 samples originated in the United States, Italy and Spain. Sources were T cells, B-cell-depleted T cells, or PBMCs; the material itself was cDNA or gDNA.

Original processing notes: Estimates of nucleated cell counts were drawn from the amplification of reference gene primers. Here immunoSEQ multiplex PCR was the method, and the copy in TCRdb shows in-frame clones only, minus some. The DNA gave D and trimming, while V, J and clone size come from that table. The table records over 250,000 clones, approximately 85% of them present only once. V lost 0 bases, J lost 0 bases, and 13 bases stayed unmatched. Looked up from germline, CDR1 is MGHRA and CDR2 is YSYEKL. The CDR3 is made up of 20 amino acids. Input material: peripheral blood. V gene TRBV4-1 combines with J gene TRBJ1-5, with 8 bases identical to TRBD1. This TCR came from a man aged 45-65 years with active or convalescent COVID-19. The CDR3 nucleotides are TGCGCCAGCAGCCAAGATTTCACAGGGGGTTTCGGATATAGCAATCAGCCCCAGCATTTT. This gives the protein CASSQDFTGGFGYSNQPQHF.